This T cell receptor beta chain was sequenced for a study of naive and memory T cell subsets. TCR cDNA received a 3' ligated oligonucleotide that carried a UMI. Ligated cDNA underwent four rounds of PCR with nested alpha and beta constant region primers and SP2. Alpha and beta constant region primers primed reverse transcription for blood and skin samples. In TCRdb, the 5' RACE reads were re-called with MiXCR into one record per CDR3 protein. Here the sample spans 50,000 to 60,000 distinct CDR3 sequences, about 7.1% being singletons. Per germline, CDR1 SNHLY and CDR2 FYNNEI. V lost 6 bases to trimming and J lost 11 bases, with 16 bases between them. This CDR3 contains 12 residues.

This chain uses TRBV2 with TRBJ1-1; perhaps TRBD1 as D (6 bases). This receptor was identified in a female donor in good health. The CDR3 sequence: CASRKTGERAFF. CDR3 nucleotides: TGTGCCAGCAGGAAGACAGGTGAGCGGGCTTTCTTT.